These T cell receptor beta chains were read from a single sample in a study of T cell repertoires in cytomegalovirus infection. TCRdb re-called the reads through MiXCR, storing one row per CDR3 protein. This table holds 310,000 or so distinct CDR3 sequences, about a sixth found once. Sequencing used PBMCs. The receptors originated from a human donor in good health (CMV status not recorded). Some clones in this sample may be carry-over from other donors' samples. The CDR3 runs from the conserved cysteine through the conserved F or W. D genes are given only for firm matches. Clone size is shown for a subset of rows, as once, few, many or a class of expanded clone.

cdr3_nt cdr3_aa v_call clone_size d_call j_call
TGCAGTGCCGGGGGAGCTACCGGGGAGCTGTTTTTT CSAGGATGELFF TRBV20-1 NA NA TRBJ2-2
TGTGCCAGCAGCTTATTTTCGGGGAGCGACACGCAGTATTTT CASSLFSGSDTQYF TRBV11-2 few NA TRBJ2-3
TGTGCCAGCAGCCCGGGGACAGCCCCGTTCGTATATTTT CASSPGTAPFVYF TRBV12-3/TRBV12-4 many TRBD1 TRBJ1-3
TGCAGTGCTCCGAGGTGGTCTAATGAAAAACTGTTTTTT CSAPRWSNEKLFF TRBV20-1 few NA TRBJ1-4
TGTGCCAGCAGCCTGACAGGGGGCGACTATGGCTACACCTTC CASSLTGGDYGYTF TRBV7-2 many TRBD1 TRBJ1-2
TGTGCCAGCAGCGCTCTTCCGCGTTCGGGGTCACCCCTCCACTTT CASSALPRSGSPLHF TRBV7-6 many NA TRBJ1-6
TGCAGTGCTAGTTTCGGGGATCAGCCCCAGCATTTT CSASFGDQPQHF TRBV20-1 few NA TRBJ1-5
TGTGCCAGCAGTCACCACCTTACAGGATCAAATAATTCACCCCTCCACTTT CASSHHLTGSNNSPLHF TRBV6-2/TRBV6-3 NA NA TRBJ1-6
TGTGCCAGCAGTCCGGGACACCCAAACTATGGCTACACCTTC CASSPGHPNYGYTF TRBV12-3/TRBV12-4 many NA TRBJ1-2
TGCGCCAGCAGCGAGAATCTAGCGGGGGATTACAATGAGCAGTTCTTC CASSENLAGDYNEQFF TRBV5-1 NA TRBD2 TRBJ2-1
TGTGCCACCAGTGGCACAGCAGACAATGAGCAGTTCTTC CATSGTADNEQFF TRBV24-1 NA NA TRBJ2-1
TGTGCTAGTGTTCTGGGGGGCGGGGGGGCATACAATGAGCAGTTCTTC CASVLGGGGAYNEQFF TRBV12-5 NA TRBD2 TRBJ2-1
TGTGCCAGCAGGGGGGGCGAAAGTGAGAATGGCTACACCTTC CASRGGESENGYTF TRBV28 NA NA TRBJ1-2
TGTGCCAGCAGCCCCGGGACTCTTAGCTCCTACGAGCAGTACTTC CASSPGTLSSYEQYF TRBV7-2 NA NA TRBJ2-7
TGTGCCAGCAGCCTCTACAGGGAGAGCACTGAAGCTTTCTTT CASSLYRESTEAFF TRBV7-2 NA NA TRBJ1-1
TGTGCCAGCAGTAAGGAGGGAGGCAATCAGCCCCAGCATTTT CASSKEGGNQPQHF TRBV27 many NA TRBJ1-5
TGTGCCAGCAGCGGTGGAGTAGAGGACCTACTCTCCTACGAGCAGTACTTC CASSGGVEDLLSYEQYF TRBV7-9 many NA TRBJ2-7
TGTGCCAGCAGAATGAACACCGGGGAGCTGTTTTTT CASRMNTGELFF TRBV2 few NA TRBJ2-2
TGTGCCAGCAGCTTACAGGGGGTCGTGACCAAAAACATTCAGTACTTC CASSLQGVVTKNIQYF TRBV6-2/TRBV6-3 NA TRBD1 TRBJ2-4
TGTGCCAGCAGTTTGTTAGACAGCTACGAGCAGTACTTC CASSLLDSYEQYF TRBV27 few NA TRBJ2-7
TGTGCCAGCAGCCAACAAATGACTAGAGCCAATGAGCAGTTCTTC CASSQQMTRANEQFF TRBV14 NA NA TRBJ2-1
TGTGCCAGCTCACCTACAGGTTTCGCAGATACGCAGTATTTT CASSPTGFADTQYF TRBV18 NA NA TRBJ2-3
TGTGCCAGCAGTACGACAGGGGGCCCAGATACGCAGTATTTT CASSTTGGPDTQYF TRBV28 few TRBD1 TRBJ2-3
TGTGCCAGCAGCCAAGACGGACAGGGGTTGTATTCACCCCTCCACTTT CASSQDGQGLYSPLHF TRBV4-2 NA TRBD1 TRBJ1-6
TGTGCCAGCAGCTCTACAGGGGGCGCTGGGCAGTACTTC CASSSTGGAGQYF TRBV7-2 many TRBD1 TRBJ2-7
TGTGCCAGCAGCCAACAGGATCGCGGAAAACTGTTTTTT CASSQQDRGKLFF TRBV6-2/TRBV6-3 few NA TRBJ1-4
TGTGCCAGCAGCGTCCGGTCTGCCTCCTACAATGAGCAGTTCTTC CASSVRSASYNEQFF TRBV9 few NA TRBJ2-1
TGTGCCAGCAGCCATGGGACAGGGGACGAGCAGTACTTC CASSHGTGDEQYF TRBV4-2 NA TRBD1 TRBJ2-7
TGTGCCAGCAATAGACTAGCGGGACCCGGCGGGGAGCTGTTTTTT CASNRLAGPGGELFF TRBV6-1 few TRBD2 TRBJ2-2
TGTGCCAGCCTACAGGGGGCTTCCTACGAGCAGTACTTC CASLQGASYEQYF TRBV5-8 NA TRBD1 TRBJ2-7
TGTGCCAGCAGCTTAATACCGGGGACAGAGCTCTATGGCTACACCTTC CASSLIPGTELYGYTF TRBV7-9 NA TRBD1 TRBJ1-2
TGTGCCAGCAGCTCGGGACTAACGAACACCGGGGAGCTGTTTTTT CASSSGLTNTGELFF TRBV11-2 few TRBD2 TRBJ2-2
TGTGCCAGCAGCCGTAGCGGGGGGTCCACAGATACGCAGTATTTT CASSRSGGSTDTQYF TRBV7-3 many TRBD2 TRBJ2-3
TGTGCCAGCAGCCAAGGGGGACTTGTAACCGGGGAGCTGTTTTTT CASSQGGLVTGELFF TRBV3-1 NA NA TRBJ2-2
TGTGCCAGCAGCTTGGGACAGGGCTTGGCCGGGGAGCTGTTTTTT CASSLGQGLAGELFF TRBV7-3 few TRBD1 TRBJ2-2
TGTGCCAGCACCGGAGCAGGGCACACTGAAGCTTTCTTT CASTGAGHTEAFF TRBV2 few NA TRBJ1-1
TGTGCCAGCAGCTTAGCGTTAGCCCCTCATACGCAGTATTTT CASSLALAPHTQYF TRBV7-2 many NA TRBJ2-3
TGTGCCAGCAGCTTCGGGCTACTAGCGGGGGGCACAGATACGCAGTATTTT CASSFGLLAGGTDTQYF TRBV7-2 NA TRBD2 TRBJ2-3
TGTGCCAGCAGCTTACGGGACAGACACCTCTACGAGCAGTACTTC CASSLRDRHLYEQYF TRBV11-2 NA TRBD1 TRBJ2-7
TGTGCCAGCAGTGAAGGTCAGCAGCCCCAGCATTTT CASSEGQQPQHF TRBV28 NA NA TRBJ1-5
TGTGCCATCAGAAGGACTCTTACCTACAATGAGCAGTTCTTC CAIRRTLTYNEQFF TRBV10-3 few NA TRBJ2-1
TGTGCCAGCAGAAAAGGGACAGCCACGTACCAAGAGACCCAGTACTTC CASRKGTATYQETQYF TRBV6-5 NA TRBD1 TRBJ2-5